This T cell receptor (beta chain) was captured in a study of blood T cells in healthy people across ages. Across the whole study: Researchers report that template switching captured about one barcoded beta molecule per two T cells.

CDR3 size: 16 residues. The junction had 13 bases not matched to a gene; V was cut back by 5 bases and J by 2 bases. Looked up from germline, CDR1 is SQVTM and CDR2 is ANQGSEA. Drawing of peripheral blood yielded roughly 9.3 milliliters from each donor. With a J-beta primer mix and a sample-barcoded 5' primer, a second PCR ran about 7 to 12 cycles. A 12-random-nucleotide template-switch adaptor tagged each cDNA molecule. A single record per CDR3 protein comes from TCRdb applying MiXCR to the 5' RACE reads. The data hold roughly 800,000 distinct CDR3 sequences, with about three fifths observed a single time.

This TCR derives from a man between 25 and 39 years old in good health. The sequenced material came from blood. V gene TRBV29-1 combines with J gene TRBJ2-3, with 7 bases fitting TRBD1. The CDR3 spells CSVKRYRGEHTDTQYF. The CDR3 region has the DNA TGCAGCGTTAAACGATACAGGGGAGAACACACAGATACGCAGTATTTT.